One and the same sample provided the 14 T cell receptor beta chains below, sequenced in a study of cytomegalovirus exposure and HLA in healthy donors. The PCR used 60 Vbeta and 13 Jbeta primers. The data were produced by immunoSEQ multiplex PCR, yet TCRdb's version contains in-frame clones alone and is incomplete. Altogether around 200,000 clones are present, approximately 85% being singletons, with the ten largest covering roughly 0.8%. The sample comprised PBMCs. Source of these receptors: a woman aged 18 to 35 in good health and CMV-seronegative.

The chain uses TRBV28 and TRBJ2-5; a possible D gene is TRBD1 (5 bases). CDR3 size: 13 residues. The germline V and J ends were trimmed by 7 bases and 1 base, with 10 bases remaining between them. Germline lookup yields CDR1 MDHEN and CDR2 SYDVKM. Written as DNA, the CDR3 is TGTGCCAGCACCAGACAGCCCCAAGAGACCCAGTACTTC. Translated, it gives CASTRQPQETQYF.

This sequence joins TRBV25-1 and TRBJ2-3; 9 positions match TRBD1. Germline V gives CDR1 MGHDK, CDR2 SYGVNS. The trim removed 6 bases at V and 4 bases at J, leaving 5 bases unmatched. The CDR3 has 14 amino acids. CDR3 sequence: CASRRTGVPDTQYF. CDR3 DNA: TGTGCCAGCAGGCGGACAGGGGTTCCAGATACGCAGTATTTT. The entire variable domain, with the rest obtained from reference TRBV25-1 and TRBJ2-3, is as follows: EADIYQTPRYLVIGTGKKITLECSQTMGHDKMYWYQQDPGMELHLIHYSYGVNSTEKGDLSSESTVSRIRTEHFPLTLESARPSHTSQYLCASRRTGVPDTQYFGPGTRLTVL.

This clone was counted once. CDR3 sequence reads: CASSPPGQDDFGGYTF. The CDR3 DNA follows: TGTGCCAGCAGTCCCCCCGGCCAAGACGACTTTGGAGGCTACACCTTC. The chain uses TRBV27 and TRBJ1-2; D unresolved. This CDR3 contains 16 residues. Germline-derived CDR1 and CDR2 are MNHEY and SMNVEV (reference sequence). The V and J ends lost 5 bases and 8 bases respectively, with 24 bases between them.

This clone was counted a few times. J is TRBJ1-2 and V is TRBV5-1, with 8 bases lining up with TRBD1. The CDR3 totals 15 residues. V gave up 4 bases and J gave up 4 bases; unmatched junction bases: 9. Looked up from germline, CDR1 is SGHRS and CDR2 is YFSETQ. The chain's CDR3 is CASSRGVTGGYGYTF. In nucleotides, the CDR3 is TGCGCCAGCAGCCGGGGGGTAACAGGGGGCTATGGCTACACCTTC.

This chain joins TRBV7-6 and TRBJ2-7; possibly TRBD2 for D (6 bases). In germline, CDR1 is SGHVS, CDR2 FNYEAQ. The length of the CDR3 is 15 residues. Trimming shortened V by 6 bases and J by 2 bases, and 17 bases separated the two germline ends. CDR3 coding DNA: TGTGCCAGCAGTTACAATTTGCTAGCGACCTACGAGCAGTACTTC. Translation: CASSYNLLATYEQYF.

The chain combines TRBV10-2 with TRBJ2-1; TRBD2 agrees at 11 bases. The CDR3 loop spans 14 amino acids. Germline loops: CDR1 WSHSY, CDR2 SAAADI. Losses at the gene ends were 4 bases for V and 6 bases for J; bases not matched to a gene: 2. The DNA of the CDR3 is TGCGCCAGCAGTGTTAGCGGGGGGGGCAATGAGCAGTTCTTC. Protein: CASSVSGGGNEQFF.

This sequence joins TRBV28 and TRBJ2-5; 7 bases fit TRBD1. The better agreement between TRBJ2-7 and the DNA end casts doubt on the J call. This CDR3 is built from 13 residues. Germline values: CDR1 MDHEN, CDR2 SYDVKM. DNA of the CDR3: TGTGCCAGCAGCCCGCCCGGACAGGCCGAGCAGTACTTC. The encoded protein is CASSPPGQAEQYF.

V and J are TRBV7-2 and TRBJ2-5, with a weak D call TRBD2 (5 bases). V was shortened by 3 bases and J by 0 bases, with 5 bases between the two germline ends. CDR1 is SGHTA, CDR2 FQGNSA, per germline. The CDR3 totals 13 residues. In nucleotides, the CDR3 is TGTGCCAGCAGCTTTAGCGACCAAGAGACCCAGTACTTC. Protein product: CASSFSDQETQYF.

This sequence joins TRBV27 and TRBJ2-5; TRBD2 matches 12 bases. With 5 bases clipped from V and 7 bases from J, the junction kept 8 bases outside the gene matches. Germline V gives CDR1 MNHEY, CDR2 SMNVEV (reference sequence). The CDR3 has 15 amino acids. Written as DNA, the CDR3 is TGTGCCAGCAGTCCTGGACTAGCGGGATCAGGGACCCAGTACTTC. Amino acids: CASSPGLAGSGTQYF.

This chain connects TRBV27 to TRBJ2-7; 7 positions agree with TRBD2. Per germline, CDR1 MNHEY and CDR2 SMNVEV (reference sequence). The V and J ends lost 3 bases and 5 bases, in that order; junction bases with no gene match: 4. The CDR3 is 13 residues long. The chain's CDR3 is CASSLSGEDEQYF. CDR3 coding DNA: TGTGCCAGCAGTTTGAGCGGGGAGGACGAGCAGTACTTC.

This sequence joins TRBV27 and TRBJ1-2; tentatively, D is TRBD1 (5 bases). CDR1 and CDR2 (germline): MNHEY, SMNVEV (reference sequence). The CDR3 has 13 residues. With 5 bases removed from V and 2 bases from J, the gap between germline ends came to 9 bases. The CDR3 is CASSTGQNYGYTF. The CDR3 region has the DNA TGTGCCAGCAGTACAGGACAAAACTATGGCTACACCTTC.

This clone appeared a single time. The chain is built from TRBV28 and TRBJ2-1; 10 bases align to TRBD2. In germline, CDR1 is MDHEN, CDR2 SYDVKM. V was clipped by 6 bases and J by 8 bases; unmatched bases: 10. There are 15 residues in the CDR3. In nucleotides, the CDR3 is TGTGCCAGCAGCCATTCTAGCGGGAGTTTGCATGAGCAGTTCTTC. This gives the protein CASSHSSGSLHEQFF.

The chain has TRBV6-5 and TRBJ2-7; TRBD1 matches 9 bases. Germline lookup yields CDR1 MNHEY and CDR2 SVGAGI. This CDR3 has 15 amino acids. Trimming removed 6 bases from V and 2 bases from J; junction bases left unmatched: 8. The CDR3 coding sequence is TGTGCCAGCAGAAAACAGGGGGCCTCTACCTACGAGCAGTACTTC. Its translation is CASRKQGASTYEQYF.

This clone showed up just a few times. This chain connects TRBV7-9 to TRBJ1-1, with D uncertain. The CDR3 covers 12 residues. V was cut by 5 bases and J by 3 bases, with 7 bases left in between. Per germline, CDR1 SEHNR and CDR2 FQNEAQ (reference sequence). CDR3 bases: TGTGCCAGCAGCGCACGAGACACTGAAGCTTTCTTT. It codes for CASSARDTEAFF.